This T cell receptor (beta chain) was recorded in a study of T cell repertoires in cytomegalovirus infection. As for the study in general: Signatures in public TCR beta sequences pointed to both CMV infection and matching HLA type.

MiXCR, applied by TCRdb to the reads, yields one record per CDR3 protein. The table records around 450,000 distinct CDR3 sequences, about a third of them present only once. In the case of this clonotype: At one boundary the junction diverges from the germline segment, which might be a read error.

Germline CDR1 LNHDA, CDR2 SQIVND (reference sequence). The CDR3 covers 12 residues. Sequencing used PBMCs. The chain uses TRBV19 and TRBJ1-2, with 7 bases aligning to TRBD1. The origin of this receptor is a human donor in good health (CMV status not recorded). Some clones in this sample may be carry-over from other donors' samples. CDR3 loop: CASSIDRVRYNF. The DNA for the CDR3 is TGTGCCAGTAGTATCGACAGGGTCCGCTACAACTTC.